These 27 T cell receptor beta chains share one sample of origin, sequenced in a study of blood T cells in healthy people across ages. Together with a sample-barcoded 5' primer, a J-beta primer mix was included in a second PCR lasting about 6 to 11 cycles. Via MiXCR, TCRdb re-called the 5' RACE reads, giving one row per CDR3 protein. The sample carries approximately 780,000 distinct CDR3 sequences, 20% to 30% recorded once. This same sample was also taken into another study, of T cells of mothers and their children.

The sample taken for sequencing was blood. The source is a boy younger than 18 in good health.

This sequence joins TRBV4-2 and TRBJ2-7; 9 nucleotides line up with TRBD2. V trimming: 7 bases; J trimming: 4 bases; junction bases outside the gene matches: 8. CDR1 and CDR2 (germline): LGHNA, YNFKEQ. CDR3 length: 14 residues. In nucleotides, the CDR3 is TGTGCCAGCAACCTAGCGGGAAGCGGTTACGAGCAGTACTTC. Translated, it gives CASNLAGSGYEQYF.

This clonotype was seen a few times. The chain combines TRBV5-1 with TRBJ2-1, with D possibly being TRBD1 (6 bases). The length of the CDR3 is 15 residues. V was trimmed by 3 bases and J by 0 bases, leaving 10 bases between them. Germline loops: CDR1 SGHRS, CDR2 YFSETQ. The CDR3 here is CASSSDSNSYNEQFF. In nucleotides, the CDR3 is TGCGCCAGCAGCTCGGACAGTAACTCCTACAATGAGCAGTTCTTC. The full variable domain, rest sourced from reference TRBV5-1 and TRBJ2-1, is KAGVTQTPRYLIKTRGQQVTLSCSPISGHRSVSWYQQTPGQGLQFLFEYFSETQRNKGNFPGRFSGRQFSNSRSEMNVSTLELGDSALYLCASSSDSNSYNEQFFGPGTRLTVL.

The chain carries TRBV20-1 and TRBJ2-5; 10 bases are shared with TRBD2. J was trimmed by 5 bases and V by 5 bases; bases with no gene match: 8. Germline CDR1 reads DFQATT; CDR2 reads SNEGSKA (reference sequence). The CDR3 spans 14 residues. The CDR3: CSAERGGLEETQYF. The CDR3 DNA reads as TGCAGTGCTGAGCGGGGGGGCCTAGAGGAGACCCAGTACTTC.

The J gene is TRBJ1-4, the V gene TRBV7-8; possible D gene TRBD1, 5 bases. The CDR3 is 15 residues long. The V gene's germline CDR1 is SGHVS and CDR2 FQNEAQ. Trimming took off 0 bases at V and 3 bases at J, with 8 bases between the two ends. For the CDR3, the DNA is TGTGCCAGCAGCTTAGCGCGGGGCGCTAATGAAAAACTGTTTTTT. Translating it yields CASSLARGANEKLFF.

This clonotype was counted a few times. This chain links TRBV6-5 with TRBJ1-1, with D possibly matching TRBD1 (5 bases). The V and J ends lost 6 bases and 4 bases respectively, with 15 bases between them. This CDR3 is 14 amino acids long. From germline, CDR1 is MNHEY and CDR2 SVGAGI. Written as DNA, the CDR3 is TGTGCCAGCAGCCGCGACATTAGGGGCACTGAAGCTTTCTTT. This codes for CASSRDIRGTEAFF.

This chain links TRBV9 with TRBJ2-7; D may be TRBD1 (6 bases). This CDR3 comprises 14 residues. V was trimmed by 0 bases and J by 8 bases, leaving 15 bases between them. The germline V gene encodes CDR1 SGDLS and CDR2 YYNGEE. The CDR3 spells CASSVDVGGKKQYF. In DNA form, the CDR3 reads TGTGCCAGCAGCGTAGACGTAGGGGGAAAGAAGCAGTACTTC.

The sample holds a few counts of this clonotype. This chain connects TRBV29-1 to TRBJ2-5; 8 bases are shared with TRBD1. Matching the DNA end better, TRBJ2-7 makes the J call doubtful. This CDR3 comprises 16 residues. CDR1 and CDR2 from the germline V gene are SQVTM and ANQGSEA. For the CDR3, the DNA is TGCAGCGTTGTTATTTTCGGGACAGGTACAGGCTACGAGCAGTACTTC. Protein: CSVVIFGTGTGYEQYF.

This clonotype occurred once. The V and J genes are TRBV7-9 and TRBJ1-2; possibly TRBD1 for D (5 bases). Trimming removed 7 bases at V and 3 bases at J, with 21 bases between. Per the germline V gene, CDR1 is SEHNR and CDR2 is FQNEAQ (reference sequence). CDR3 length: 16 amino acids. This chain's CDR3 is CASTKTQGPHDYGYTF. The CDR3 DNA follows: TGTGCCAGCACCAAAACTCAGGGCCCCCATGACTATGGCTACACCTTC.

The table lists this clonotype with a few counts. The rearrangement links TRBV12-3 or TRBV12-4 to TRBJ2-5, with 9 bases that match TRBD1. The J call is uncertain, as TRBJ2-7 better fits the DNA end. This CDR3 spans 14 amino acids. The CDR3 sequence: CASSPGQGEDEQYF. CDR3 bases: TGTGCCAGCAGTCCGGGACAGGGTGAGGACGAGCAGTACTTC.

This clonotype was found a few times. CDR3 residues: CASSQADRDSYEQYF. The CDR3 region has the DNA TGCGCCAGCAGCCAAGCGGACAGGGACTCCTACGAGCAGTACTTC. The V gene is TRBV4-1, the J gene TRBJ2-7; 8 positions agree with TRBD1. The CDR3 extends over 15 amino acids. The J segment lost 0 bases and the V segment lost 1 base, leaving 2 bases of the junction unmatched. Germline V lookup: CDR1 MGHRA, CDR2 YSYEKL.

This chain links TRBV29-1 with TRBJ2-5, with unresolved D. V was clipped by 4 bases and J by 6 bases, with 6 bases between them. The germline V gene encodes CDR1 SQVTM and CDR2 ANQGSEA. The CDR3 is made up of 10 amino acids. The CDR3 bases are TGCAGCGTTGGGCAGCAGACCCAGTACTTC. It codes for CSVGQQTQYF.

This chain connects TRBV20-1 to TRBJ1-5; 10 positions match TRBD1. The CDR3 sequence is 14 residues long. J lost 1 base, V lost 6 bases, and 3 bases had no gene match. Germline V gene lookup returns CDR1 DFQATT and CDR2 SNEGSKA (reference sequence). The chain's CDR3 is CSAPGQGSNQPQHF. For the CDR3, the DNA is TGCAGTGCCCCGGGACAGGGGAGCAATCAGCCCCAGCATTTT.

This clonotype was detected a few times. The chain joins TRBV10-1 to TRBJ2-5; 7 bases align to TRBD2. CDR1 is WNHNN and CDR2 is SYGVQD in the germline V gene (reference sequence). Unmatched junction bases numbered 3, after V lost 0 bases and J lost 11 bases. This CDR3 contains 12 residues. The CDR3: CASSESGREQYF. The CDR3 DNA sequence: TGCGCCAGCAGTGAGTCTGGGAGGGAGCAGTACTTC.

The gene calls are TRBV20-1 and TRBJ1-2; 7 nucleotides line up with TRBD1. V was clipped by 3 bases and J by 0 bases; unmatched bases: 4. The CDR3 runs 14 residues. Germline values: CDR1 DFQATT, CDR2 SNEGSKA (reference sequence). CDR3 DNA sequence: TGCAGTGCTAGCGGGACAGCCGCTAACTATGGCTACACCTTC. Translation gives CSASGTAANYGYTF.

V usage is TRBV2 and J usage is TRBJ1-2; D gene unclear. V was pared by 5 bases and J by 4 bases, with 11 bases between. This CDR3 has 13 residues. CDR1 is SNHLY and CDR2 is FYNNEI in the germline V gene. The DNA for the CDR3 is TGTGCCAGCAGTTTTGAGGTGAGCTATGGCTACACCTTC. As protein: CASSFEVSYGYTF.

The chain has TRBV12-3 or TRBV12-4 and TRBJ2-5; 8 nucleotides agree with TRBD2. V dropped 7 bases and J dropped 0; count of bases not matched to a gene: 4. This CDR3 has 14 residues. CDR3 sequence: CASNGGLDQETQYF. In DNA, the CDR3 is TGTGCCAGCAACGGGGGACTAGACCAAGAGACCCAGTACTTC.

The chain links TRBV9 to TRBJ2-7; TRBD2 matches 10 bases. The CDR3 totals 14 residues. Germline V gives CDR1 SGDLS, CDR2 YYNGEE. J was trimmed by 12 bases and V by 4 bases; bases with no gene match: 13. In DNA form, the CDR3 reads TGTGCCAGCAGCTCAACTACTAGCGGGGTACCTACGTACTTC. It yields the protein CASSSTTSGVPTYF.

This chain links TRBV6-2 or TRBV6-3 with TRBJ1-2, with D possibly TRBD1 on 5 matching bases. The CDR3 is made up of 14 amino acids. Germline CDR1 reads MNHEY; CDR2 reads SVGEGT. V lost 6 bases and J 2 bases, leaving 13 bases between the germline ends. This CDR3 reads CASRMGGRNYGYTF. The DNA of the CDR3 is TGTGCCAGCAGAATGGGGGGACGGAACTATGGCTACACCTTC.

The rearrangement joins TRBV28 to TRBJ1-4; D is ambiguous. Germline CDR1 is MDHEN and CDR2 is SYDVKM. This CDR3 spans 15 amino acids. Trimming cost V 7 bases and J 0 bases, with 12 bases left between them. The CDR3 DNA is TGTGCCAGCAACAGCTCACCAGCAACTAATGAAAAACTGTTTTTT. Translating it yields CASNSSPATNEKLFF.

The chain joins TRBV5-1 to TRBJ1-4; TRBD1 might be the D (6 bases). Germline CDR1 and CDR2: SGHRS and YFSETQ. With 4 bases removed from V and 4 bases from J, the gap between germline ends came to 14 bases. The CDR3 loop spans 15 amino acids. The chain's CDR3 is CASSRDIGGNEKLFF. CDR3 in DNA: TGCGCCAGCAGCCGGGACATAGGGGGTAATGAAAAACTGTTTTTT. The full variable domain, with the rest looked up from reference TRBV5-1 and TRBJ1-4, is KAGVTQTPRYLIKTRGQQVTLSCSPISGHRSVSWYQQTPGQGLQFLFEYFSETQRNKGNFPGRFSGRQFSNSRSEMNVSTLELGDSALYLCASSRDIGGNEKLFFGSGTQLSVL.

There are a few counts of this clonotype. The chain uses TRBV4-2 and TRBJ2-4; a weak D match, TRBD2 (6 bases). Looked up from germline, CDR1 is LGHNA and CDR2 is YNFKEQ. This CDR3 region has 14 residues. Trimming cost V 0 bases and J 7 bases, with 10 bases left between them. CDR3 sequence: CASSQDMEGNIQYF. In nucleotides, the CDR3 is TGTGCCAGCAGCCAAGATATGGAGGGGAACATTCAGTACTTC.

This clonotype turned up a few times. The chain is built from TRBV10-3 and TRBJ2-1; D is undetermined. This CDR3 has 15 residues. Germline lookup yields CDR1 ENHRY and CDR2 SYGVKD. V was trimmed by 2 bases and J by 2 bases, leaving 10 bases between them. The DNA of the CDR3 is TGTGCCATCAGTGAGATGACGCCTACCTACAATGAGCAGTTCTTC. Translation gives CAISEMTPTYNEQFF.

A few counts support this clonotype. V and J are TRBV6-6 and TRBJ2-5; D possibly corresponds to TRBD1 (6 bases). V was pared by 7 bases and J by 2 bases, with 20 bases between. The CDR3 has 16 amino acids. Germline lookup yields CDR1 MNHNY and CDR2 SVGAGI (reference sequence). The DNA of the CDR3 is TGTGCCAGCACCGATCCGCAGGGGAACTCGCAAGAGACCCAGTACTTC. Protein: CASTDPQGNSQETQYF.

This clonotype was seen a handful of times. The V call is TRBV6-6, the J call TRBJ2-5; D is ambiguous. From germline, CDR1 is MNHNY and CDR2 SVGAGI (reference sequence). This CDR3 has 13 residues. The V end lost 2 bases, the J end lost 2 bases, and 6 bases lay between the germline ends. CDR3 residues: CASSYRLQETQYF. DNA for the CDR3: TGTGCCAGCAGTTACAGGCTGCAAGAGACCCAGTACTTC.

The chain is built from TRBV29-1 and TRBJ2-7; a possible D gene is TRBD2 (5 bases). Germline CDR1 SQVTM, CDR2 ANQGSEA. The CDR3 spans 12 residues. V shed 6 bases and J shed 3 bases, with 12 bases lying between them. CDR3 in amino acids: CSVREGRYEQYF. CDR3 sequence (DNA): TGCAGCGTGAGGGAAGGGCGCTACGAGCAGTACTTC.

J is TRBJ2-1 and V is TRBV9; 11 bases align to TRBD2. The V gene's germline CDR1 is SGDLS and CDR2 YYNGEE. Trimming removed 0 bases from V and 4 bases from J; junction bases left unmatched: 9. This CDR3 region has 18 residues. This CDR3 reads CASSVDPSGGHRYNEQFF. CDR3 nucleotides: TGTGCCAGCAGCGTAGACCCTAGCGGGGGGCACAGGTACAATGAGCAGTTCTTC.

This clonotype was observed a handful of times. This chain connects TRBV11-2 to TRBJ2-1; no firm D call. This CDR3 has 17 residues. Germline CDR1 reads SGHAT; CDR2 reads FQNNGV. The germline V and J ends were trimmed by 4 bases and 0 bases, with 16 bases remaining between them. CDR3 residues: CASSSLLGLGSYNEQFF. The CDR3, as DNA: TGTGCCAGCAGCTCTTTACTGGGTCTGGGCTCCTACAATGAGCAGTTCTTC. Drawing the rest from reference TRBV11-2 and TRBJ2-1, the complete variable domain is EAGVAQSPRYKIIEKRQSVAFWCNPISGHATLYWYQQILGQGPKLLIQFQNNGVVDDSQLPKDRFSAERLKGVDSTLKIQPAKLEDSAVYLCASSSLLGLGSYNEQFFGPGTRLTVL.